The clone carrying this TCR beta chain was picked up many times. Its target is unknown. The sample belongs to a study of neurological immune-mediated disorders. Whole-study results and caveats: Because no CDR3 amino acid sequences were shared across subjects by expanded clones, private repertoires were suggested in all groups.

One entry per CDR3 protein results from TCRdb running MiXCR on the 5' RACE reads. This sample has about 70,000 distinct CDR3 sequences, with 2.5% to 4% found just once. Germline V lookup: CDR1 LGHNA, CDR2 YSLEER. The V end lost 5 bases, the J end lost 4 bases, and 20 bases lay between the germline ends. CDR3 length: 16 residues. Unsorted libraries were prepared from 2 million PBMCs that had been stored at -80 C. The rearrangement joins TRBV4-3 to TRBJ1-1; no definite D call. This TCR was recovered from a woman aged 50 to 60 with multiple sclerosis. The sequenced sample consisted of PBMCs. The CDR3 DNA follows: TGCGCCAGCAGCTCTCGTCGCACGGGCCAAACCACTGAAGCTTTCTTT. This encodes CASSSRRTGQTTEAFF.